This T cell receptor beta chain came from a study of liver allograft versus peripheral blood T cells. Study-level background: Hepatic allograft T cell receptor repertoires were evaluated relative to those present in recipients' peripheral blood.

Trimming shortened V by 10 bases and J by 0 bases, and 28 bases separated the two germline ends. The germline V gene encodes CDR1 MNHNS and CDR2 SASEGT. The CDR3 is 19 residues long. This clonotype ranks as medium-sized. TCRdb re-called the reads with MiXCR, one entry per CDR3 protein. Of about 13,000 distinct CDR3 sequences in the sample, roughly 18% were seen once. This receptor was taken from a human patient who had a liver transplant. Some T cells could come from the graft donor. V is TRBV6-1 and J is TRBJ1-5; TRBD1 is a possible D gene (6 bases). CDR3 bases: TGTGCCACCTACATCCGAAGGACAGACTCAATTTCTAGCAATCAGCCCCAGCATTTT. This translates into CATYIRRTDSISSNQPQHF.